The 32 T cell receptor beta chains in this list originate from one sample, sequenced in a study of regulatory T cells in long-lasting Graves disease (dated by TCRdb to the early 2020s). Sample time point, as interpreted from the label and publication: newly diagnosed GD, antithyroid drugs for less than 3 months. For both TCR sequencing and RNA sequencing, RNA was extracted from PBMCs in TRIzol. Libraries were built with multiplex PCR. The reads were generated on an Illumina HiSeq 4000. CDR3 regions were amplified by Arm-PCR with iRepertoire HTBI primers to construct TCR beta libraries. TCRdb took the public reads, trimmed them with fastp at Q25, ran MiXCR for clone calling and kept in-frame beta chains. Each CDR3 protein appears once, grouped with its most common genes and DNA. The sample data list about 470,000 distinct CDR3 sequences, and 15% of these were observed just once. The ten largest clonotypes hold 16% of the sample.

The same sample was also used in a study of T cells in Graves' hyperthyroidism and ophthalmopathy.

The input for sequencing was peripheral blood mononuclear cells (PBMCs), taken at new diagnosis, from a patient treated with antithyroid drugs. The source is a woman under 40 with Graves disease. Donor details come from another sample of the same person, matched by shared clones.

The table lists this clonotype with many counts. The chain is built from TRBV27 and TRBJ1-1; D remains ambiguous. Germline CDR1 MNHEY, CDR2 SMNVEV (reference sequence). Trimming removed 4 bases from V and 8 bases from J, with 14 bases in between. CDR3 length equals 13 residues. This chain's CDR3 is CASSSPDTSEAFF. The CDR3 DNA reads TGTGCCAGCAGTTCCCCCGACACTTCCGAAGCTTTCTTT.

This clonotype has just a few counts. This rearrangement joins TRBV6-2 or TRBV6-3 to TRBJ2-3, with 9 bases identical to TRBD2. The V and J ends lost 5 bases and 9 bases, in that order; junction bases with no gene match: 9. Germline V gene data show CDR1 as MNHEY and CDR2 as SVGEGT. The CDR3 extends over 14 amino acids. The CDR3 nucleotides read TGTGCCAGCAGTGTAGGGCGGGAGGGCCTGACGCAGTATTTT. Protein: CASSVGREGLTQYF.

This clonotype was seen repeatedly, ten times or more. The V and J genes are TRBV6-1 and TRBJ2-7, with TRBD1 matching 10 bases. The length of the CDR3 is 14 residues. Germline V gene data show CDR1 as MNHNS and CDR2 as SASEGT. The V segment lost 6 bases and the J segment 6 bases; nucleotides outside the gene matches: 8. CDR3 bases: TGTGCCAGCAGCACCGGGACAGGGGATCGCGAGCAGTACTTC. It translates to CASSTGTGDREQYF.

In this sample, this clonotype turned up a few times. The chain links TRBV19 to TRBJ2-1, with D possibly being TRBD1 (6 bases). The CDR3 has 17 residues. V lost 5 bases to trimming and J lost 9 bases, with 26 bases between them. Germline V gives CDR1 LNHDA, CDR2 SQIVND (reference sequence). CDR3 bases: TGTGCCAGTAGTCCAAACCGGGACACCTCCAGGTTGGCTGAGCAGTTCTTC. This gives the protein CASSPNRDTSRLAEQFF. Complete variable domain (other parts from reference TRBV19 and TRBJ2-1): DGGITQSPKYLFRKEGQNVTLSCEQNLNHDAMYWYRQDPGQGLRLIYYSQIVNDFQKGDIAEGYSVSREKKESFPLTVTSAQKNPTAFYLCASSPNRDTSRLAEQFFGPGTRLTVL.

Comment on this clonotype: Being one base from a much bigger clone, this may be a read error. CDR3 nucleotide sequence: TGTGCCAGCAATGAAGCGACTAGCGGGACCAATGAGCAGTTCTTC. This gives the protein CASNEATSGTNEQFF. The chain uses TRBV2 and TRBJ2-1; 11 bases are shared with TRBD2. Germline V CDR1 and CDR2: SNHLY, FYNNEI. The CDR3 totals 15 residues.

There are a few counts of this clonotype. The chain employs TRBV9 and TRBJ2-1; 7 positions match TRBD2. The CDR3 runs 17 residues. V shed 0 bases, J shed 3 bases, and the junction held 9 bases outside the gene matches. Germline CDR1 SGDLS, CDR2 YYNGEE. The CDR3, as DNA: TGTGCCAGCAGCGTAGCTTCTAGCGGATTCCACTACAATGAGCAGTTCTTC. Protein product: CASSVASSGFHYNEQFF.

This clonotype was seen at least ten times. The rearrangement links TRBV7-7 to TRBJ2-1; D might be TRBD2 (6 bases). Between the trimmed V and J ends, which lost 2 bases and 10 bases, there was a span of 21 bases. Per germline, CDR1 SSHAT and CDR2 FNYEAQ (reference sequence). The CDR3 totals 16 residues. The CDR3 reads CASSLRVRDSLGEQFF. Written as DNA, the CDR3 is TGTGCCAGCAGCTTAAGAGTGAGGGACTCCCTTGGAGAGCAGTTCTTC.

This clonotype was counted at least ten times. The chain links TRBV5-1 to TRBJ2-1; 9 bases agree with TRBD2. The CDR3 is made up of 15 amino acids. Trimming took 6 bases from V and 4 from J; bases not matched to a gene: 8. CDR1 and CDR2 (germline): SGHRS, YFSETQ. The CDR3 DNA is TGCGCCAGCACACCCGGGACTAGCTCTTACAATGAGCAGTTCTTC. It specifies CASTPGTSSYNEQFF.

This chain connects TRBV3-1 to TRBJ2-1; D is uncertain. The CDR3 has 13 residues. Deletions cut 4 bases from V and 10 bases from J, with 14 bases between. Germline V gene data show CDR1 as LGHDT and CDR2 as YNNKEL (reference sequence). Here the CDR3 reads CASSPTRTVEQFF. The CDR3 DNA is TGTGCCAGCAGCCCCACCCGGACGGTAGAGCAGTTCTTC.

The rearrangement uses TRBV15 and TRBJ2-4; 8 bases line up with TRBD1. CDR3 length equals 14 residues. V shed 4 bases, J shed 9 bases, and the junction held 8 bases outside the gene matches. Germline-derived CDR1 and CDR2 are LNHNV and YYDKDF (reference sequence). Written as DNA, the CDR3 is TGTGCCACCAGCAATCGTCAGGGGGCTGGCATTCAGTACTTC. Its translation: CATSNRQGAGIQYF.

This clonotype was seen repeatedly, ten times or more. This chain connects TRBV2 to TRBJ1-1; weak D call: TRBD1 (6 bases). The CDR3 spans 13 residues. Trimming pared 6 bases from V and 1 base from J, leaving 9 bases between. Looked up from germline, CDR1 is SNHLY and CDR2 is FYNNEI. The CDR3 nucleotides read TGTGCCAGCAGCATGGACAGGAACACTGAAGCTTTCTTT. It translates to CASSMDRNTEAFF.

This clonotype was detected many times. The chain recombines TRBV27 with TRBJ2-3; D unresolved. CDR3 length: 15 residues. The V end lost 6 bases, the J end lost 4 bases, and 17 bases lay between the germline ends. CDR1 and CDR2 (germline): MNHEY, SMNVEV (reference sequence). Here the CDR3 reads CASSSVTLPSDTQYF. In DNA form, the CDR3 reads TGTGCCAGCAGCTCGGTGACTCTACCCTCAGATACGCAGTATTTT.

This clonotype has at least ten counts. The rearrangement joins TRBV12-3 or TRBV12-4 to TRBJ2-7; 7 nucleotides line up with TRBD2. The V segment lost 6 bases and the J segment 3 bases; nucleotides outside the gene matches: 11. The CDR3 sequence is 15 residues long. The CDR3 protein is CASRGPGTTLYEQYF. The CDR3 DNA sequence: TGTGCCAGCAGGGGACCCGGGACTACCCTCTACGAGCAGTACTTC.

This clonotype was detected many times. The CDR3, as DNA: TGTGCCAGCAGCATACGGAGCTATGGCTACACCTTC. Its protein is CASSIRSYGYTF. This chain uses TRBV7-2 with TRBJ1-2; no clear D gene. The CDR3 runs 12 residues. V gave up 5 bases and J gave up 4 bases, with 8 bases separating them. CDR1 and CDR2 from the germline V gene are SGHTA and FQGNSA.

This clonotype was picked up many times. V usage is TRBV5-6 and J usage is TRBJ1-1; no reliable D call. The V gene's germline CDR1 is SGHDT and CDR2 YYEEEE. There are 12 residues in the CDR3. The V and J ends lost 3 bases and 3 bases respectively, with 6 bases between them. The CDR3 region has the DNA TGTGCCAGCAGCTACGGTGACACTGAAGCTTTCTTT. This sequence encodes CASSYGDTEAFF.

This clonotype was observed many times. V gene TRBV20-1 combines with J gene TRBJ2-1; 10 bases fit TRBD2. Germline CDR1 and CDR2: DFQATT and SNEGSKA (reference sequence). Trimming removed 5 bases from V and 3 bases from J; junction bases left unmatched: 4. The CDR3 is 14 amino acids. CDR3 residues: CSAVRTSGYNEQFF. The DNA of the CDR3 is TGCAGTGCTGTTCGGACTAGCGGCTACAATGAGCAGTTCTTC.

This clonotype was counted at least ten times. The rearrangement links TRBV20-1 to TRBJ2-5; D is uncertain. V was clipped by 6 bases and J by 5 bases, with 13 bases between them. This CDR3 comprises 12 residues. Germline V gene lookup returns CDR1 DFQATT and CDR2 SNEGSKA (reference sequence). CDR3 residues: CSAPTRLETQYF. The CDR3 DNA is TGCAGTGCCCCGACTCGTTTGGAGACCCAGTACTTC.

J is TRBJ2-2 and V is TRBV27; TRBD2 matches at 8 bases. After removal of 8 bases from V and 5 bases from J, the junction contained 7 bases not matched to a gene. CDR1 and CDR2 from the germline V gene are MNHEY and SMNVEV (reference sequence). The CDR3 sequence is 14 residues long. Written as DNA, the CDR3 is TGTGCCAGCCGCCGGGGGGGGGCTACCGGGGAGCTGTTTTTT. It specifies CASRRGGATGELFF.

As concerns this clonotype: A far larger clone is only one base removed, so a read error is likely. J is TRBJ2-3 and V is TRBV11-2; D perhaps matches TRBD2 (6 bases). The end of the DNA fits TRBJ2-5 better, so the J call may be wrong. The CDR3 loop spans 15 amino acids. Germline lookup yields CDR1 SGHAT and CDR2 FQNNGV. Here the CDR3 reads CASSLGGGKEETQYF. The CDR3 coding sequence is TGTGCCAGCAGCTTAGGAGGCGGGAAGGAAGAGACCCAGTACTTC.

In DNA form, the CDR3 reads TGTGCCAGTAGTATCGAGGGGAGAAACACTGAAGCTTTCTTT. Protein: CASSIEGRNTEAFF. The V and J genes are TRBV19 and TRBJ1-1; tentatively, D is TRBD1 (5 bases). The CDR3 covers 14 residues. The germline V gene has CDR1 LNHDA and CDR2 SQIVND (reference sequence). The V gene lost 3 bases and the J gene lost 2 bases, with 10 bases spanning the gap.

Written as DNA, the CDR3 is TGTGCCAGCAAATACCTAGCGGGGAGTAATGAGCAGTTCTTC. Protein product: CASKYLAGSNEQFF. The V and J genes are TRBV12-3 or TRBV12-4 and TRBJ2-1; 9 bases fit TRBD2. Unmatched junction bases numbered 8, after V lost 7 bases and J lost 7 bases. This CDR3 region has 14 residues.

This clonotype came up many times. The chain uses TRBV28 and TRBJ1-1; D is possibly TRBD1 (5 bases). The CDR3 loop spans 14 amino acids. Germline lookup yields CDR1 MDHEN and CDR2 SYDVKM. V dropped 6 bases and J dropped 4 bases, with 15 bases sitting between them. This chain's CDR3 is CASRWGTLGTEAFF. The CDR3 coding sequence is TGTGCCAGCAGGTGGGGGACTTTGGGCACTGAAGCTTTCTTT.

V is TRBV28 and J is TRBJ2-3; 8 bases map to TRBD2. Losses at the gene ends were 2 bases for V and 5 bases for J; bases not matched to a gene: 6. From germline, CDR1 is MDHEN and CDR2 SYDVKM. The CDR3 loop spans 15 amino acids. The CDR3 nucleotides read TGTGCCAGCAGTTTAGAACTAGCGGCCATAGATACGCAGTATTTT. This gives the protein CASSLELAAIDTQYF.

CDR3 loop: CASSFGTGRIGELFF. The DNA of the CDR3 is TGTGCCAGCAGCTTCGGGACAGGGAGGATCGGGGAGCTGTTTTTT. The chain employs TRBV7-2 and TRBJ2-2; 9 nucleotides match TRBD1. The V gene's germline CDR1 is SGHTA and CDR2 FQGNSA. CDR3 length: 15 residues. J was trimmed by 7 bases and V by 3 bases; bases with no gene match: 6.

The V gene is TRBV4-1, the J gene TRBJ2-4; a possible D gene is TRBD2 (6 bases). The V gene's germline CDR1 is MGHRA and CDR2 YSYEKL. V lost 4 bases to trimming and J lost 2 bases, with 12 bases between them. This CDR3 spans 15 amino acids. CDR3 in amino acids: CASSLLGGTKNIQYF. The CDR3 DNA sequence: TGCGCCAGCAGCCTACTCGGGGGTACCAAAAACATTCAGTACTTC.

About this clonotype: A clone one base away is much larger, so this may be a read error. The chain combines TRBV6-4 with TRBJ2-1; tentatively, D is TRBD2 (6 bases). The CDR3 totals 15 residues. Per the germline V gene, CDR1 is MRHNA and CDR2 is SNTAGT. The V end lost 0 bases, the J end lost 9 bases, and 15 bases lay between the germline ends. CDR3 bases: TGTGCCAGCAGTGACTCGGCGGGGAGGATGGGTGAGCAGTTCTTC. This translates into CASSDSAGRMGEQFF.

This clonotype showed up many times. The rearrangement joins TRBV18 to TRBJ2-3, with D tentatively TRBD1 (5 bases). This CDR3 comprises 15 residues. Germline CDR1 and CDR2: KGHSH and LQKENI. V lost 0 bases and J 1 base, leaving 8 bases between the germline ends. CDR3 residues: CASSPPGAGTDTQYF. The CDR3, as DNA: TGTGCCAGCTCACCACCAGGGGCCGGCACAGATACGCAGTATTTT.

This clonotype was picked up many times. This chain uses TRBV2 with TRBJ2-2, with D maybe TRBD2 (6 bases). Germline lookup yields CDR1 SNHLY and CDR2 FYNNEI. The V end lost 7 bases, the J end lost 5 bases, and 11 bases lay between the germline ends. The CDR3 is 13 residues long. In nucleotides, the CDR3 is TGTGCCAGCACGGGAGAACCGACCGGGGAGCTGTTTTTT. It encodes CASTGEPTGELFF.

In its sample, this clonotype was seen a few times. The CDR3 here is CASSQGGQGETQYF. The CDR3 coding sequence is TGTGCCAGCAGCCAGGGGGGACAGGGGGAGACCCAGTACTTC. V and J are TRBV4-2 and TRBJ2-5, with 10 bases aligning to TRBD1. CDR1 and CDR2 from the germline V gene are LGHNA and YNFKEQ. J was trimmed by 5 bases and V by 3 bases; bases with no gene match: 3. This CDR3 has 14 residues.

This clonotype was counted ten times or more. The rearrangement links TRBV3-1 to TRBJ2-7; D is tentatively TRBD1 or TRBD2 (5 bases each). Germline CDR1 and CDR2: LGHDT and YNNKEL (reference sequence). V lost 1 base and J 12 bases, leaving 16 bases between the germline ends. There are 13 residues in the CDR3. CDR3 nucleotides: TGTGCCAGCAGCCAAGGCCTAGGAGGTCAGGGGTACTTC. Protein sequence: CASSQGLGGQGYF.

The chain carries TRBV6-1 and TRBJ1-1, with 8 positions matching TRBD1. With 5 bases clipped from V and 0 bases from J, the junction kept 11 bases outside the gene matches. CDR1 and CDR2 (germline): MNHNS, SASEGT. The CDR3 consists of 17 residues. The CDR3 DNA reads as TGTGCCAGCAGTCACACCCACGGGACAGGAGTGAACACTGAAGCTTTCTTT. It codes for CASSHTHGTGVNTEAFF.

This clonotype was counted between two and nine times. A much larger clone lies one base from this, so it may be a read error. The gene calls are TRBV7-2 and TRBJ1-5; D might be TRBD1 (6 bases). Germline V gene lookup returns CDR1 SGHTA and CDR2 FQGNSA. This CDR3 is 13 amino acids long. The V and J ends lost 5 bases and 3 bases respectively, with 8 bases between them. The CDR3 is CASSRDNNQPQHF. CDR3 nucleotide sequence: TGTGCCAGCAGCCGGGACAACAATCAGCCCCAGCATTTT.